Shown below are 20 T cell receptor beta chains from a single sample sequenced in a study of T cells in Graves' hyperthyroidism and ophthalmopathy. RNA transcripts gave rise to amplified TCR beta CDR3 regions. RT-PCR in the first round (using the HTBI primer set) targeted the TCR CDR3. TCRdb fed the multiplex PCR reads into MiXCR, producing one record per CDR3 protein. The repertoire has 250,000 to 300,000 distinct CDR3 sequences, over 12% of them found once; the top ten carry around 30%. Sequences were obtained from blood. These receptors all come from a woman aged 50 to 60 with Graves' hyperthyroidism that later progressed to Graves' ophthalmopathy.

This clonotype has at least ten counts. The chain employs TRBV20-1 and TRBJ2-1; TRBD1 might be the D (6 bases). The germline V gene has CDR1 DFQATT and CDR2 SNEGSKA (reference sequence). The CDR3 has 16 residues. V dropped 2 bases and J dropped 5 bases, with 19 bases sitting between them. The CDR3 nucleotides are TGCAGTGCTAGATCTTTTCAGGGGTCGGTAAACAATGAGCAGTTCTTC. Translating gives CSARSFQGSVNNEQFF.

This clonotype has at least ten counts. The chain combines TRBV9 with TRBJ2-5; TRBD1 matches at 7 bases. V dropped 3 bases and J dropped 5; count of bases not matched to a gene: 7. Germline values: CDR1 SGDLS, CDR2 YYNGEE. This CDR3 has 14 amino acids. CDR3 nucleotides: TGTGCCAGCAGCGCGACAGGGAATCAGGAGACCCAGTACTTC. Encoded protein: CASSATGNQETQYF.

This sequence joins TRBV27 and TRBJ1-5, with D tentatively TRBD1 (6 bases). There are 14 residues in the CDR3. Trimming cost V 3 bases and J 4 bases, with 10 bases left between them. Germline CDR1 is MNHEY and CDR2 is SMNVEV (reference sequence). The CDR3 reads CASSFVGANQPQHF. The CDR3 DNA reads TGTGCCAGCAGTTTCGTGGGGGCTAATCAGCCCCAGCATTTT.

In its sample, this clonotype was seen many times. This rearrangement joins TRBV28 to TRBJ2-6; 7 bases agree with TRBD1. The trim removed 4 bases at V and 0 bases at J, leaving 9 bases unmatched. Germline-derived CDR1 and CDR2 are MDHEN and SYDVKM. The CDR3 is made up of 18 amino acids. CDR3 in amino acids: CASSSAGTVTSGANVLTF. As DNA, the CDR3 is TGTGCCAGCAGTTCAGCCGGGACAGTAACCTCTGGGGCCAACGTCCTGACTTTC.

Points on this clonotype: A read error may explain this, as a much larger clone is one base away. CDR3 coding DNA: TGTGCCAGCAGCTTAAACCCCAATGAGCAGTTCTTC. This sequence encodes CASSLNPNEQFF. V and J are TRBV11-2 and TRBJ2-1; D ambiguous. Germline loops: CDR1 SGHAT, CDR2 FQNNGV. Deletions cut 2 bases from V and 6 bases from J, with 5 bases between. The CDR3 runs to 12 residues.

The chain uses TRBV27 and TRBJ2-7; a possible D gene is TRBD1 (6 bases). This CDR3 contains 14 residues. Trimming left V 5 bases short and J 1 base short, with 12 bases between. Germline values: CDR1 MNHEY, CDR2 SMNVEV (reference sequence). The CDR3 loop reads CASSNRDNSYEQYF. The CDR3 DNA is TGTGCCAGCAGTAACCGGGACAATTCCTACGAGCAGTACTTC.

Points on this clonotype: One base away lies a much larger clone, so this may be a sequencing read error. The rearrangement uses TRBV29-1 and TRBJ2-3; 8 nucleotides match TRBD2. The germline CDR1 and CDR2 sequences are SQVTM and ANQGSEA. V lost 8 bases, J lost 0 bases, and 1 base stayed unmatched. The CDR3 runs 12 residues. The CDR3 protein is CSREGSTDTQYF. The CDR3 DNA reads TGCAGCCGGGAGGGGAGCACAGATACGCAGTATTTT.

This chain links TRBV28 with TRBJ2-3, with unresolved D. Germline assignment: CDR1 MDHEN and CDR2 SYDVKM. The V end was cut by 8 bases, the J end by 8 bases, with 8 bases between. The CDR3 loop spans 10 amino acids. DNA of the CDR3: TGTGCCAGCGGGAAGACTACGCAGTATTTT. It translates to CASGKTTQYF.

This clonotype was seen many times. This CDR3 is CSAAPGPLGQYF. The CDR3 DNA sequence: TGCAGTGCCGCTCCGGGACCCCTGGGGCAGTACTTC. The chain combines TRBV20-1 with TRBJ2-7; D is perhaps TRBD1 or TRBD2 (5 bases each). In germline, CDR1 is DFQATT, CDR2 SNEGSKA (reference sequence). The CDR3 is made up of 12 amino acids. The V end was cut by 6 bases, the J end by 9 bases, with 18 bases between.

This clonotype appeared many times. As DNA, the CDR3 is TGTGCCAGCAGCAGGTGGGGCCTCTATGGCTACACCTTC. It yields the protein CASSRWGLYGYTF. The J gene is TRBJ1-2, the V gene TRBV25-1, with D possibly being TRBD1 (5 bases). This CDR3 has 13 residues. Trimming pared 6 bases from V and 4 bases from J, leaving 12 bases between. Germline V gene data show CDR1 as MGHDK and CDR2 as SYGVNS.

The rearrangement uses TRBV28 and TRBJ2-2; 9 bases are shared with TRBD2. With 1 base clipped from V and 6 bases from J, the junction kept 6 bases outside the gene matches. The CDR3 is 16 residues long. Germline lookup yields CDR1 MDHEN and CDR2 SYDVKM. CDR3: CASSLLPSGKSGELFF. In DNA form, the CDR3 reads TGTGCCAGCAGTTTATTGCCTAGCGGGAAGTCCGGGGAGCTGTTTTTT.

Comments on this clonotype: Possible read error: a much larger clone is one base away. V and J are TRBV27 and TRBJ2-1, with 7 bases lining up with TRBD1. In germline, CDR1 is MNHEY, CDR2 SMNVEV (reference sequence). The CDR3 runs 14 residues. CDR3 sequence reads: CASSARTGHNGQFF. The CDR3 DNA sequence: TGTGCCAGCAGTGCCCGGACAGGCCACAATGGGCAGTTCTTC.

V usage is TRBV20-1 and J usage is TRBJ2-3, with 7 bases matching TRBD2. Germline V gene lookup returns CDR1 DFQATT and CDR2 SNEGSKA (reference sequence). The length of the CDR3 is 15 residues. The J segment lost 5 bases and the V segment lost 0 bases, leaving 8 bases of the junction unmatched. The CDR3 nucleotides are TGCAGTGCTAGAGACCCCGGGAGGACCGGAGATACGCAGTATTTT. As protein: CSARDPGRTGDTQYF.

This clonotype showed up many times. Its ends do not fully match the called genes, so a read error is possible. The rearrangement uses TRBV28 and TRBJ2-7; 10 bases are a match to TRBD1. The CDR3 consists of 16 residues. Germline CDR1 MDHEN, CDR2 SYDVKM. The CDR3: CTSSMNSGTGAHEQYF. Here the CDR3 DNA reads TGTACCAGCAGCATGAACTCCGGGACAGGGGCACACGAGCAGTACTTC.

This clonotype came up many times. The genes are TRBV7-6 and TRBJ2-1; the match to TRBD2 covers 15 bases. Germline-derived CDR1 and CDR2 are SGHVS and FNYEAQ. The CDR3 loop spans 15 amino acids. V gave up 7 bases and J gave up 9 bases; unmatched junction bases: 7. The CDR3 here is CASTNGLAGGGEQFF. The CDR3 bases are TGTGCCAGCACCAACGGACTAGCGGGAGGGGGTGAGCAGTTCTTC.

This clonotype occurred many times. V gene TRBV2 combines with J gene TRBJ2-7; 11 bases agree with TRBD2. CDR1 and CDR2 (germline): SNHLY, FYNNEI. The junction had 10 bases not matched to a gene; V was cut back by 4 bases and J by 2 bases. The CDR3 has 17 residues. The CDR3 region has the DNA TGTGCCAGCAGTGCCGACCCGGGACTAGCGGAACCCTACGAGCAGTACTTC. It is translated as CASSADPGLAEPYEQYF.

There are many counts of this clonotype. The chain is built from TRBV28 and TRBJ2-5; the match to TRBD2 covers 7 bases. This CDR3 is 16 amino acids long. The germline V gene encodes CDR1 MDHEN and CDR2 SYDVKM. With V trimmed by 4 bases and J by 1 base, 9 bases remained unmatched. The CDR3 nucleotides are TGTGCCAGCAGTTCTCGCACGGGAGGCCCCCAAGAGACCCAGTACTTC. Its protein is CASSSRTGGPQETQYF.

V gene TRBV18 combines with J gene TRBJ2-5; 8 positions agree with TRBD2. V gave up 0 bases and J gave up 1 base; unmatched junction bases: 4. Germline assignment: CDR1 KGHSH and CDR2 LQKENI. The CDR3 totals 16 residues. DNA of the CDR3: TGTGCCAGCTCACCACCGAGGAGCGGGGGCCAAGAGACCCAGTACTTC. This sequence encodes CASSPPRSGGQETQYF.

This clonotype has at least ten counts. DNA of the CDR3: TGCGCCAGCAGCTTGGAGGCCGGGGCCAACGTCCTGACTTTC. Translation gives CASSLEAGANVLTF. The chain joins TRBV5-1 to TRBJ2-6; D is unclear. Trimming removed 0 bases at V and 4 bases at J, with 5 bases between. The V gene's germline CDR1 is SGHRS and CDR2 YFSETQ. This CDR3 spans 14 amino acids.

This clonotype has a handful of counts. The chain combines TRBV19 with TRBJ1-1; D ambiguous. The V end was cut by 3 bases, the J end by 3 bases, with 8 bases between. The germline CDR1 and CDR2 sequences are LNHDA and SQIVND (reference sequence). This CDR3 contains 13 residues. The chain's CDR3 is CASSIGQHTEAFF. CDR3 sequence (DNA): TGTGCCAGTAGTATTGGCCAACACACTGAAGCTTTCTTT. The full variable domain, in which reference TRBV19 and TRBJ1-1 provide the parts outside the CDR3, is DGGITQSPKYLFRKEGQNVTLSCEQNLNHDAMYWYRQDPGQGLRLIYYSQIVNDFQKGDIAEGYSVSREKKESFPLTVTSAQKNPTAFYLCASSIGQHTEAFFGQGTRLTVV.